This is a list of T cell receptor beta chains from one sample in a study of blood T cell repertoires in COVID-19. The table came from immunoSEQ multiplex PCR; TCRdb's copy has only in-frame clones and leaves some out. The profile shows some 460,000 clones, 70% to 90% of them singletons. Sample: PBMCs or T cells enriched from blood (not recorded which). These receptors all come from a young woman with acute COVID-19. CDR3s include the opening cysteine and the closing phenylalanine or tryptophan. A D gene is named only where the DNA matches it firmly. The size entry is marked missing in some rows and otherwise reads once, few, many or a size class.

v_gene,d_gene,j_gene,abundance,CDR3aa,CDR3nt
TRBV7-9,.,TRBJ2-7,few,CASSSTRDGEQYF,TGTGCCAGCAGCTCTACACGGGATGGGGAGCAGTACTTC
TRBV6-2/TRBV6-3,TRBD2,TRBJ2-7,.,CASSPTSGREQYF,TGTGCCAGCAGCCCGACTAGCGGGAGGGAGCAGTACTTC
TRBV29-1,.,TRBJ2-3,.,CSVEGEHRGTDTQYF,TGCAGCGTTGAAGGAGAGCACAGGGGCACAGATACGCAGTATTTT
TRBV18,TRBD1,TRBJ1-6,.,CASSPTGRYSPLHF,TGTGCCAGCTCACCGACAGGGAGGTATTCACCCCTCCACTTT
TRBV10-3,TRBD1,TRBJ2-5,.,CAISDPGQGRQETQYF,TGTGCCATCAGTGATCCGGGACAGGGAAGGCAAGAGACCCAGTACTTC
TRBV5-4,.,TRBJ1-4,.,CASSSPEVNEKLFF,TGTGCCAGCAGCTCCCCTGAGGTTAATGAAAAACTGTTTTTT
TRBV9,TRBD1,TRBJ1-5,.,CASSFGTGDNQPQHF,TGTGCCAGCAGCTTTGGGACAGGGGATAATCAGCCCCAGCATTTT
TRBV29-1,TRBD1,TRBJ1-4,.,CSVQRGKGGGVDEKLFF,TGCAGCGTCCAACGGGGGAAAGGGGGCGGCGTGGATGAAAAACTGTTTTTT
TRBV25-1,TRBD2,TRBJ2-3,.,CATWAGGNTDTQYF,TGTGCCACCTGGGCGGGAGGAAACACAGATACGCAGTATTTT
TRBV12-3/TRBV12-4,.,TRBJ1-1,once,CASTGDTEAFF,TGTGCCAGCACCGGAGACACTGAAGCTTTCTTT
TRBV15,TRBD1,TRBJ2-7,.,CATRKGQGVNEQYF,TGTGCCACGAGAAAGGGACAGGGGGTAAACGAGCAGTACTTC
TRBV27,TRBD1,TRBJ2-7,.,CASNATGTGVAEQYF,TGTGCCAGCAACGCTACCGGGACAGGCGTTGCCGAGCAGTACTTC
TRBV7-8,.,TRBJ1-5,.,CASRRPQHF,TGTGCCAGCCGTAGGCCCCAGCATTTT
TRBV5-1,TRBD1,TRBJ2-2,.,CASSPTGTENTGELFF,TGCGCCAGCAGCCCGACAGGGACGGAGAACACCGGGGAGCTGTTTTTT
TRBV18,TRBD1,TRBJ1-1,once,CASSPKEGATEAFF,TGTGCCAGCTCACCAAAAGAGGGGGCCACTGAAGCTTTCTTT
TRBV5-1,TRBD1,TRBJ1-5,few,CASSLDRGGNQPQHF,TGCGCCAGCAGCTTGGACAGGGGTGGGAATCAGCCCCAGCATTTT
TRBV2,.,TRBJ2-7,.,CASSEWGAYEQYF,TGTGCCAGCAGTGAATGGGGAGCCTACGAGCAGTACTTC
TRBV5-4,.,TRBJ2-7,.,CASSLRGLGYEQYF,TGTGCCAGCAGCTTACGCGGGTTAGGTTACGAGCAGTACTTC
TRBV4-1,TRBD1,TRBJ1-4,few,CASSQVRTGTTNEKLFF,TGCGCCAGCAGCCAAGTTAGGACAGGCACAACTAATGAAAAACTGTTTTTT
TRBV5-5,TRBD2,TRBJ2-1,.,CASSPGTSGGLNYNEQFF,TGTGCCAGCAGCCCTGGGACTAGCGGGGGGCTCAATTACAATGAGCAGTTCTTC
TRBV9,.,TRBJ1-5,.,CASSPGGGSNQPQHF,TGTGCCAGCAGCCCGGGGGGGGGTAGCAATCAGCCCCAGCATTTT
TRBV9,.,TRBJ2-5,once,CASGGTEETQYF,TGTGCCAGCGGCGGGACAGAAGAGACCCAGTACTTC
TRBV24-1,TRBD2,TRBJ2-1,.,CATSDLPSGEYNEQFF,TGTGCCACCAGTGATTTGCCTAGCGGAGAATACAATGAGCAGTTCTTC
TRBV4-3,.,TRBJ1-2,.,CASSQELGGLGGYTF,TGCGCCAGCAGCCAAGAGTTAGGGGGTCTCGGGGGCTACACCTTC
TRBV19,.,TRBJ1-5,.,CASSIEGGGGQPQHF,TGTGCCAGTAGTATAGAGGGGGGAGGTGGACAGCCCCAGCATTTT
TRBV18,TRBD2,TRBJ2-1,.,CASSTPGTSGGYEQFF,TGTGCCAGCTCAACCCCCGGGACTAGCGGGGGGTATGAGCAGTTCTTC
TRBV7-9,TRBD2,TRBJ2-3,.,CASSLSGSADTQYF,TGTGCCAGCAGCTTGAGCGGGAGTGCAGATACGCAGTATTTT
TRBV6-4,TRBD1,TRBJ1-2,.,CASSATGAEDGYTF,TGTGCCAGCAGTGCCACAGGGGCTGAAGATGGCTACACCTTC
TRBV4-3,TRBD2,TRBJ2-1,once,CASSLAGGPLNEQFF,TGCGCCAGCAGCCTAGCGGGAGGGCCTCTAAATGAGCAGTTCTTC
TRBV11-2,TRBD1,TRBJ2-1,.,CASRLDSGTAVLGGYNEQFF,TGTGCCAGCAGATTAGATTCCGGGACAGCGGTCCTAGGGGGTTACAATGAGCAGTTCTTC
TRBV5-6,TRBD1,TRBJ1-6,once,CASSKSGQLYRSLHF,TGTGCCAGCAGCAAATCGGGACAGCTCTATAGGTCCCTCCACTTT
TRBV3-1/TRBV3-2,.,TRBJ1-2,.,CASSLDSGDYGYTF,TGTGCCAGCAGCCTGGACTCCGGGGACTATGGCTACACCTTC
TRBV9,.,TRBJ2-1,.,CASSVGRSYNEQFF,TGTGCCAGCAGCGTAGGGCGGTCTTACAATGAGCAGTTCTTC
TRBV7-9,.,TRBJ2-5,.,CASSSSVQETQYF,TGTGCCAGCAGCTCATCAGTCCAAGAGACCCAGTACTTC
TRBV4-2,.,TRBJ1-3,.,CASSQRQSSGNTIYF,TGTGCCAGCAGTCAAAGACAGAGCTCTGGAAACACCATATATTTT
TRBV18,.,TRBJ1-1,once,CASSLWARQEFDTEAFF,TGTGCCAGCTCACTGTGGGCCCGACAGGAATTCGACACTGAAGCTTTCTTT
TRBV2,TRBD1,TRBJ1-4,.,CASRDGQGATNEKLFF,TGTGCCAGCAGAGACGGACAGGGGGCAACTAATGAAAAACTGTTTTTT
TRBV18,TRBD1,TRBJ1-1,few,CASSPQGAEAFF,TGTGCCAGCTCACCACAGGGGGCGGAAGCTTTCTTT
TRBV18,.,TRBJ2-7,.,CASSPDSGEQYF,TGTGCCAGCTCACCTGACTCCGGCGAGCAGTACTTC
TRBV10-2,TRBD1,TRBJ2-7,.,CASSHGTVTYEQYF,TGCGCCAGCAGCCACGGGACAGTTACCTACGAGCAGTACTTC
TRBV15,.,TRBJ2-1,.,CATSRDPTGLGFF,TGTGCCACCAGCAGAGATCCTACAGGTCTTGGGTTCTTC
TRBV29-1,.,TRBJ1-1,.,CSVGRMNTEAFF,TGCAGCGTGGGGAGGATGAACACTGAAGCTTTCTTT
TRBV27,.,TRBJ2-3,.,CASSSWAADTQYF,TGTGCCAGCAGTTCCTGGGCTGCAGATACGCAGTATTTT
TRBV19,.,TRBJ1-5,once,CASSGGGFIPQHF,TGTGCCAGTAGTGGGGGGGGGTTTATCCCCCAGCATTTT
TRBV7-9,TRBD1,TRBJ1-5,.,CASSVQGSNQPQHF,TGTGCCAGCAGCGTACAGGGGAGCAATCAGCCCCAGCATTTT
TRBV4-3,TRBD2,TRBJ2-7,.,CASSQASGEAYEQYF,TGCGCCAGCAGCCAAGCTAGCGGGGAAGCCTACGAGCAGTACTTC
TRBV28,.,TRBJ2-1,.,CASSSRTAEQFF,TGTGCCAGCAGTTCGCGAACCGCCGAGCAGTTCTTC
TRBV7-9,TRBD2,TRBJ2-1,.,CASSLTSGSWQFF,TGTGCCAGCAGCTTAACTAGCGGGAGTTGGCAGTTCTTC
TRBV9,TRBD1,TRBJ1-5,.,CASSGPGQPSCSSNQPQHF,TGTGCCAGCAGCGGTCCGGGACAGCCAAGTTGCAGCAGCAATCAGCCCCAGCATTTT
TRBV19,TRBD1,TRBJ2-7,.,CASSIKFGTGYYEQYF,TGTGCCAGTAGTATAAAATTCGGGACAGGGTACTACGAGCAGTACTTC
TRBV27,.,TRBJ1-5,.,CASSFQGGVGNQPQHF,TGTGCCAGCAGTTTCCAGGGCGGTGTAGGTAATCAGCCCCAGCATTTT
TRBV27,.,TRBJ2-1,.,CASRDSYNEQFF,TGTGCCAGCAGGGACAGTTACAATGAGCAGTTCTTC
TRBV28,.,TRBJ2-6,.,CASSGSGANVLTF,TGTGCCAGCAGCGGCTCTGGGGCCAACGTCCTGACTTTC
TRBV5-4,TRBD1,TRBJ2-7,.,CASRSWTGSAYEQYF,TGTGCCAGCAGGTCATGGACAGGTTCGGCCTACGAGCAGTACTTC
TRBV6-5,TRBD1,TRBJ1-4,few,CASSYEGGTTEKLFF,TGTGCCAGCAGTTACGAAGGGGGCACGACTGAAAAACTGTTTTTT
TRBV5-5,.,TRBJ1-5,.,CASSFGQNNQPQHF,TGTGCCAGCAGCTTCGGACAGAACAATCAGCCCCAGCATTTT
TRBV25-1,.,TRBJ1-1,.,CASSFLAADTEAFF,TGTGCCAGCAGTTTTTTGGCCGCGGACACTGAAGCTTTCTTT
TRBV6-6,TRBD1,TRBJ2-7,.,CASSYRDRGGEQYF,TGTGCCAGCAGTTACCGGGACAGGGGTGGGGAGCAGTACTTC
TRBV28,.,TRBJ1-5,once,CASSLYGRVGNQPQHF,TGTGCCAGCAGTTTATATGGCAGGGTGGGCAATCAGCCCCAGCATTTT
TRBV7-9,.,TRBJ1-2,.,CASSLQGLGGYTF,TGTGCCAGCAGCTTACAGGGGCTGGGTGGCTACACCTTC